In its sample, the clone carrying this T cell receptor (beta chain) was seen once. The antigen remains undetermined. A much larger clonotype is one base distant, so this may be a read error. This sample is part of a study of blood T cells in healthy people across ages. Trimming took 5 bases from V and 6 from J; bases not matched to a gene: 9. The V gene's germline CDR1 is MNHEY and CDR2 SMNVEV (reference sequence). This CDR3 region has 14 residues. Caucasian individuals from Russia who were healthy and aged roughly 6 to 95 acted as donors. A second about 7 to 11 cycle PCR used barcoded and J-beta primers. A template-switch adaptor that had 12 random nucleotides put a tag on each cDNA molecule. TCRdb fed the 5' RACE reads into MiXCR, producing one record per CDR3 protein. In the table there are under 2 million distinct CDR3 sequences, roughly 32% of which are singletons. Study results and caveats: Both naive CD4+ cell counts and diversity were greater in long-lived donors than in aged donors.

V usage is TRBV27 and J usage is TRBJ2-7; TRBD1 matches 8 bases. Sequencing was carried out using blood. The TCR originated in a woman in her 30s in good health. CDR3 nucleotide sequence: TGTGCCAGCAGTCCAGGGGGCAGGACCTGCGAGCAGTACTTC. Its protein is CASSPGGRTCEQYF.